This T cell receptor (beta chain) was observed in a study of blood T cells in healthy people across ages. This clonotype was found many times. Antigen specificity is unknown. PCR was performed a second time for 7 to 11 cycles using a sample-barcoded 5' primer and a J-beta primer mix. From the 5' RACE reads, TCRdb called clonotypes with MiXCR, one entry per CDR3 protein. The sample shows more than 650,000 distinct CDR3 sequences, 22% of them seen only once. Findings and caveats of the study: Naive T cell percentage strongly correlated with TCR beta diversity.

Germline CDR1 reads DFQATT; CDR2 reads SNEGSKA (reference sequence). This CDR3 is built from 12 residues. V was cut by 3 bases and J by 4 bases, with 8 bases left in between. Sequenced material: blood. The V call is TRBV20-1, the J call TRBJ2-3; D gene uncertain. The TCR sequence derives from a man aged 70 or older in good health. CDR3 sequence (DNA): TGCAGTGCTAGGGTTATCCCAGATACGCAGTATTTT. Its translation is CSARVIPDTQYF.